The 7 T cell receptor beta chains reported below all come from one sample, sequenced in a study of cytomegalovirus exposure and HLA in healthy donors. The PCR made use of 60 Vbeta and 13 Jbeta primers. This table comes from immunoSEQ multiplex PCR, and its TCRdb copy is limited to in-frame clones, with some not included. The sample records 150,000 or so clones, about four fifths being singletons. Sample: PBMCs. The receptor source for this set is a woman between 18 and 29 years old in good health and CMV-seropositive.

This clone showed up just once. The genes are TRBV7-2 and TRBJ2-1; TRBD1 matches 9 bases. CDR1 and CDR2 (germline): SGHTA, FQGNSA. Trimming cost V 6 bases and J 0 bases; bases outside gene matches: 0. The CDR3 is made up of 14 amino acids. CDR3 sequence: CASRTGGSYNEQFF. As DNA, the CDR3 is TGTGCCAGCAGGACAGGGGGCTCCTACAATGAGCAGTTCTTC.

This rearrangement joins TRBV5-6 to TRBJ2-5; 9 bases are shared with TRBD2. V was clipped by 3 bases and J by 5 bases; unmatched bases: 14. Germline V gene data show CDR1 as SGHDT and CDR2 as YYEEEE. CDR3 length equals 17 residues. The CDR3 reads CASSSLAGALSRETQYF. The DNA for the CDR3 is TGTGCCAGCAGCTCCTTAGCGGGGGCACTTTCTCGGGAGACCCAGTACTTC.

This clone was seen once. Other nucleotide sequences from this sample produce the same CDR3. This sequence joins TRBV2 and TRBJ1-4; 8 bases fit TRBD1. Looked up from germline, CDR1 is SNHLY and CDR2 is FYNNEI. With 4 bases clipped from V and 7 bases from J, the junction kept 5 bases outside the gene matches. This CDR3 contains 14 residues. DNA for the CDR3: TGTGCCAGCAGTGTTGACAGGGGCGGTGAAAAACTGTTTTTT. This gives the protein CASSVDRGGEKLFF.

The rearrangement links TRBV4-3 to TRBJ2-7; 7 positions agree with TRBD1. The V and J ends lost 0 bases and 1 base, in that order; junction bases with no gene match: 9. In germline, CDR1 is LGHNA, CDR2 YSLEER. The CDR3 contains 17 residues. CDR3 bases: TGCGCCAGCAGCCAAGATTTTGAACAGGGGCTTTCCTACGAGCAGTACTTC. Its translation: CASSQDFEQGLSYEQYF.

The rearrangement uses TRBV9 and TRBJ1-4, with 10 bases fitting TRBD1. This CDR3 has 15 residues. Germline lookup yields CDR1 SGDLS and CDR2 YYNGEE. V shed 3 bases, J shed 6 bases, and the junction held 5 bases outside the gene matches. The CDR3, as DNA: TGTGCCAGCAGCGCGAGTGGGACAGGGGATGAAAAACTGTTTTTT. Translation: CASSASGTGDEKLFF.

The rearrangement links TRBV2 to TRBJ1-3, with D possibly TRBD1 on 5 matching bases. The CDR3 runs to 14 residues. Germline-derived CDR1 and CDR2 are SNHLY and FYNNEI. Trimming removed 4 bases from V and 0 bases from J, with 7 bases in between. The CDR3 sequence is CASSGGDSGNTIYF. CDR3 bases: TGTGCCAGCAGTGGGGGGGACTCTGGAAACACCATATATTTT.

The J gene is TRBJ1-1, the V gene TRBV5-1; TRBD1 agrees at 7 bases. Germline V lookup: CDR1 SGHRS, CDR2 YFSETQ. V lost 4 bases to trimming and J lost 1 base; unmatched junction nucleotides: 7. CDR3 length: 15 amino acids. CDR3 coding DNA: TGCGCCAGCAGCCTATTGGGACAGCCGAACACTGAAGCTTTCTTT. Protein sequence: CASSLLGQPNTEAFF. The entire variable domain, with the rest obtained from reference TRBV5-1 and TRBJ1-1, is as follows: KAGVTQTPRYLIKTRGQQVTLSCSPISGHRSVSWYQQTPGQGLQFLFEYFSETQRNKGNFPGRFSGRQFSNSRSEMNVSTLELGDSALYLCASSLLGQPNTEAFFGQGTRLTVV.